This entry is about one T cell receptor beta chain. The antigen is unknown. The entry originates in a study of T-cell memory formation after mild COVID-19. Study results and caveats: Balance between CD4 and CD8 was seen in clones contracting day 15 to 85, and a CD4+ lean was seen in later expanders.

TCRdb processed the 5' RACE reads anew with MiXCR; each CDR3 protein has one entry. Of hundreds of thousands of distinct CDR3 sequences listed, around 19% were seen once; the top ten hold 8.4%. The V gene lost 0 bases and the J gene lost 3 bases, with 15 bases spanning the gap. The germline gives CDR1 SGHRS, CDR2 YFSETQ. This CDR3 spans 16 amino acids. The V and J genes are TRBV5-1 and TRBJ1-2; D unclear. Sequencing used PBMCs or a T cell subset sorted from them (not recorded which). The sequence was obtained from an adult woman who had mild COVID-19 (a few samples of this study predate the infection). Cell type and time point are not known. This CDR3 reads CASSLARHTLDYGYTF. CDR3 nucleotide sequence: TGCGCCAGCAGCTTGGCCCGGCATACCTTGGACTATGGCTACACCTTC.